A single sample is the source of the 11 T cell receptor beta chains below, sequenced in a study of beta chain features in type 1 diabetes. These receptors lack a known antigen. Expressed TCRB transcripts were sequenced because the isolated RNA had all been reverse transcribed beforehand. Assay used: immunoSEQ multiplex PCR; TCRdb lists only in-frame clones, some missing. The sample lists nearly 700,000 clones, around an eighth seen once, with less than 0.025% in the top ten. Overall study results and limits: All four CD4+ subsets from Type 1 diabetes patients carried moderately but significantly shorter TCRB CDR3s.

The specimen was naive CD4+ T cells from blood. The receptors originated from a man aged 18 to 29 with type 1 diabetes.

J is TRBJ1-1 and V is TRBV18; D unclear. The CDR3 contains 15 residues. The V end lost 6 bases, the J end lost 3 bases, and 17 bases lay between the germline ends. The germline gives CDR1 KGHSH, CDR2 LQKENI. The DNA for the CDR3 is TGTGCCAGCTCTCTCACAGTGGCTTTGGACACTGAAGCTTTCTTT. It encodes CASSLTVALDTEAFF.

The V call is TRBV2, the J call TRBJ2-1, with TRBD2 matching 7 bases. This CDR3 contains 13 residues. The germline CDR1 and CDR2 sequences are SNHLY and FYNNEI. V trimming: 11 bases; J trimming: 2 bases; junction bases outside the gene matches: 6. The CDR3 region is CAGGGTPYNEQFF. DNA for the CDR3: TGTGCCGGGGGAGGGACGCCCTACAATGAGCAGTTCTTC.

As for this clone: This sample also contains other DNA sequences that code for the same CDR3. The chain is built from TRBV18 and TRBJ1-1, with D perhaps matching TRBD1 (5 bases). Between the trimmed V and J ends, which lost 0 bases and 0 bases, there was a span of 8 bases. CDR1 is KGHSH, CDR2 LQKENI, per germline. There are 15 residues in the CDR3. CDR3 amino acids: CASSPPPGVNTEAFF. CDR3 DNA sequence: TGTGCCAGCTCACCACCACCGGGGGTGAACACTGAAGCTTTCTTT.

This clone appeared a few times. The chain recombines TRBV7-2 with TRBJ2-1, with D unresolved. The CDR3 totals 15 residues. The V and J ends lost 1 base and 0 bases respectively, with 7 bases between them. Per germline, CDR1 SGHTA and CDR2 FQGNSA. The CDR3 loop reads CASSLGENSYNEQFF. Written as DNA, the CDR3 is TGTGCCAGCAGCTTAGGAGAGAACTCCTACAATGAGCAGTTCTTC. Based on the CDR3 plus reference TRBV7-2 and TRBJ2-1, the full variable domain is GAGVSQSPSNKVTEKGKDVELRCDPISGHTALYWYRQSLGQGLEFLIYFQGNSAPDKSGLPSDRFSAERTGGSVSTLTIQRTQQEDSAVYLCASSLGENSYNEQFFGPGTRLTVL.

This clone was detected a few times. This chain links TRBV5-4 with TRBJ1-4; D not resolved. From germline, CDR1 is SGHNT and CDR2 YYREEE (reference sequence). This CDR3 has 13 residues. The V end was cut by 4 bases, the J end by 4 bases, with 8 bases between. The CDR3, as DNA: TGTGCCAGCAGCCCGGGATTTAATGAAAAACTGTTTTTT. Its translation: CASSPGFNEKLFF. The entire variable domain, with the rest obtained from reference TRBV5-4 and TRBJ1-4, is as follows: ETGVTQSPTHLIKTRGQQVTLRCSSQSGHNTVSWYQQALGQGPQFIFQYYREEENGRGNFPPRFSGLQFPNYSSELNVNALELDDSALYLCASSPGFNEKLFFGSGTQLSVL.

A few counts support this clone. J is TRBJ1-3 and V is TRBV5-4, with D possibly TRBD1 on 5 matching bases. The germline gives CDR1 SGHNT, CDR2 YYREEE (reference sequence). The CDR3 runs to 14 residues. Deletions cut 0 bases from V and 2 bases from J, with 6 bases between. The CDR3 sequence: CASSLVGAGNTIYF. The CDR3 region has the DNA TGTGCCAGCAGCTTGGTGGGGGCTGGAAACACCATATATTTT.

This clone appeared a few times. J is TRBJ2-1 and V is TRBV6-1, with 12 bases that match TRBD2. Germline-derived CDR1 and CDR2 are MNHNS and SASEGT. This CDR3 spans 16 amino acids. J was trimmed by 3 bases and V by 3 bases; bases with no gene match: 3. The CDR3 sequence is CASSDRTSGIYNEQFF. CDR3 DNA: TGTGCCAGCAGTGACCGGACTAGCGGGATCTACAATGAGCAGTTCTTC.

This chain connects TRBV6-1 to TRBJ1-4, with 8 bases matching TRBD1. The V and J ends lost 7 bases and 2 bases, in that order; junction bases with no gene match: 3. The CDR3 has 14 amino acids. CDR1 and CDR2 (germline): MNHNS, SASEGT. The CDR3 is CASNRQGTNEKLFF. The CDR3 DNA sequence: TGTGCCAGCAATAGACAGGGGACTAATGAAAAACTGTTTTTT.

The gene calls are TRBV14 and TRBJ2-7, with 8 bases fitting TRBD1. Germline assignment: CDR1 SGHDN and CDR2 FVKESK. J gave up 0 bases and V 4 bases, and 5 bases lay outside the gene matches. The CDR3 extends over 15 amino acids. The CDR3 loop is CASSLGQGISYEQYF. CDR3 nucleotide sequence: TGTGCCAGCAGCCTTGGACAGGGAATCTCCTACGAGCAGTACTTC.

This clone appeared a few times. This CDR3 reads CSGGQTNYGYTF. Here the CDR3 DNA reads TGCAGCGGAGGACAGACTAACTATGGCTACACCTTC. The V gene is TRBV29-1, the J gene TRBJ1-2; TRBD1 might be the D (6 bases). The germline V and J ends were trimmed by 7 bases and 0 bases, with 9 bases remaining between them. The germline V gene has CDR1 SQVTM and CDR2 ANQGSEA. This CDR3 has 12 amino acids.

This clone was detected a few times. The CDR3 sequence is CASRKTGEETQYF. The DNA for the CDR3 is TGTGCCAGCAGAAAGACAGGGGAAGAGACCCAGTACTTC. The rearrangement joins TRBV2 to TRBJ2-5, with TRBD1 matching over 8 bases. Germline V gives CDR1 SNHLY, CDR2 FYNNEI. CDR3 length equals 13 residues. J was trimmed by 3 bases and V by 6 bases; bases with no gene match: 3.